This TCR beta chain came from a study of blood T cell repertoires in COVID-19. Study overall: Samples came from the United States, Italy and Spain, spanning acute and convalescent COVID-19. In each case, the material was cDNA or gDNA derived from T cells, B-cell-depleted T cells, or PBMCs.

In the original processing: Estimation of nucleated cell counts relied on the amplification of reference gene primers. This table comes from immunoSEQ multiplex PCR, and its TCRdb copy is limited to in-frame clones, with some not included. V, J and clone size derive from that table, while D and trimming were established from the DNA sequence. The sample lists hundreds of thousands of clones, nearly 90% occurring once. The sequence came from a man younger than 35 with active or convalescent COVID-19. Material for sequencing was peripheral blood.

CDR3 region: CASSLEGLGAGNTIYF. CDR3 DNA sequence: TGCGCCAGCAGCTTGGAAGGCTTAGGGGCTGGAAACACCATATATTTT. This chain links TRBV5-1 with TRBJ1-3; D perhaps matches TRBD1 (5 bases). V gave up 0 bases and J gave up 2 bases, with 12 bases separating them. CDR1 and CDR2 from the germline V gene are SGHRS and YFSETQ. This CDR3 has 16 amino acids.